One and the same sample provided the 30 T cell receptor beta chains below, sequenced in a study of blood T cells in healthy people across ages. Together with a sample-barcoded 5' primer, a J-beta primer mix was included in a second PCR lasting about 6 to 11 cycles. Via MiXCR, TCRdb re-called the 5' RACE reads, giving one row per CDR3 protein. The sample comprises around 1.5 million distinct CDR3 sequences, roughly a third of which are singletons, and 11% rests with the top ten. The sequenced sample was blood. All receptors come from a woman in her 30s in good health.

The chain recombines TRBV20-1 with TRBJ2-1; the D call may be TRBD1 or TRBD2 (5 bases each). The length of the CDR3 is 15 residues. Trimming cost V 0 bases and J 9 bases, with 18 bases left between them. The germline V gene has CDR1 DFQATT and CDR2 SNEGSKA (reference sequence). The CDR3 nucleotides are TGCAGTGCTAGAGATCGGGACGGGGCGAGGAGTGAGCAGTTCTTC. Translation gives CSARDRDGARSEQFF.

This clonotype was counted many times. The chain has TRBV5-5 and TRBJ2-5; D not resolved. The CDR3 length is 14 residues. Germline CDR1 reads SGHKS; CDR2 reads YYEKEE (reference sequence). V shed 4 bases and J shed 1 base, with 11 bases lying between them. CDR3 nucleotide sequence: TGTGCCAGCAGCGCCGGACGGCTCCAAGAGACCCAGTACTTC. This encodes CASSAGRLQETQYF.

This clonotype has a count of ten or more. The chain links TRBV12-3 or TRBV12-4 to TRBJ2-5, with D tentatively TRBD1 (5 bases). The CDR3 runs 14 residues. Deletions cut 6 bases from V and 2 bases from J, with 13 bases between. The DNA of the CDR3 is TGTGCCAGCAGCCCTTCAGGGTATCAAGAGACCCAGTACTTC. Translation gives CASSPSGYQETQYF.

The J gene is TRBJ1-1, the V gene TRBV9, with unresolved D. The CDR3 is 13 amino acids. Trimming took 4 bases from V and 11 from J, leaving 18 bases between them. Germline assignment: CDR1 SGDLS and CDR2 YYNGEE. The CDR3 DNA follows: TGTGCCAGCAGCCCAGATACCTTTCGGTCGGCTTTCTTT. Amino acid sequence: CASSPDTFRSAFF. The entire variable domain, with the rest obtained from reference TRBV9 and TRBJ1-1, is as follows: DSGVTQTPKHLITATGQRVTLRCSPRSGDLSVYWYQQSLDQGLQFLIQYYNGEERAKGNILERFSAQQFPDLHSELNLSSLELGDSALYFCASSPDTFRSAFFGQGTRLTVV.

The chain combines TRBV6-1 with TRBJ1-2, with D uncertain. V gave up 2 bases and J gave up 1 base, with 11 bases separating them. The CDR3 is 15 residues long. Per germline, CDR1 MNHNS and CDR2 SASEGT. The CDR3 nucleotides are TGTGCCAGCAGTGAACATGGGCAAATTAACTATGGCTACACCTTC. Protein sequence: CASSEHGQINYGYTF.

This clonotype was found a few times. J is TRBJ2-1 and V is TRBV6-4; no clear D gene. From germline, CDR1 is MRHNA and CDR2 SNTAGT. V was clipped by 3 bases and J by 5 bases, with 8 bases between them. The CDR3 totals 13 residues. CDR3 DNA sequence: TGTGCCAGCAGTGAGAGCAGCCACAATGAGCAGTTCTTC. This sequence encodes CASSESSHNEQFF.

This chain links TRBV30 with TRBJ1-2; 7 nucleotides line up with TRBD1. V shed 7 bases, J shed 6 bases, and the junction held 11 bases outside the gene matches. The CDR3 is made up of 13 amino acids. Germline assignment: CDR1 GTSNPN and CDR2 SVGIG (reference sequence). The CDR3: CAFTRARGNGYTF. The CDR3 nucleotides read TGTGCCTTCACTCGGGCCAGGGGGAATGGCTACACCTTC.

The chain uses TRBV10-3 and TRBJ2-3; 9 bases map to TRBD2. The CDR3 covers 17 residues. The germline V gene encodes CDR1 ENHRY and CDR2 SYGVKD. V was pared by 10 bases and J by 6 bases, with 20 bases of the junction left unmatched. CDR3 loop: CATLMPAGGLSSDTQYF. The CDR3 DNA reads TGTGCCACCTTGATGCCAGCGGGGGGCCTCTCCTCGGATACGCAGTATTTT.

This clonotype was seen at least ten times. The chain is built from TRBV3-1 and TRBJ2-7; no clear D gene. Per the germline V gene, CDR1 is LGHDT and CDR2 is YNNKEL (reference sequence). The CDR3 spans 12 residues. V was clipped by 6 bases and J by 2 bases, with 8 bases between them. In DNA, the CDR3 is TGTGCCAGCAGTCAGTCAGCCTACGAGCAGTACTTC. Amino acid sequence: CASSQSAYEQYF.

The chain links TRBV20-1 to TRBJ2-3, with D perhaps assigned TRBD1 or TRBD2 (6 bases each). Looked up from germline, CDR1 is DFQATT and CDR2 is SNEGSKA (reference sequence). Deletions cut 1 base from V and 1 base from J, with 12 bases between. This CDR3 spans 15 amino acids. DNA for the CDR3: TGCAGTGCTAGAGTTAAGGGGGGCGGCACAGATACGCAGTATTTT. It translates to CSARVKGGGTDTQYF.

A few counts support this clonotype. The chain is built from TRBV10-3 and TRBJ1-6; D remains ambiguous. CDR3 length: 14 residues. Germline V CDR1 and CDR2: ENHRY, SYGVKD. The V end was cut by 4 bases, the J end by 7 bases, with 11 bases between. The CDR3 DNA reads as TGTGCCATCAGTGGACAAAGGGTCAATTCACCCCTCCACTTT. It codes for CAISGQRVNSPLHF.

Concerning this clonotype itself: At one end the junction does not follow the germline gene, possibly because of a read error. The rearrangement joins TRBV7-9 to TRBJ2-3; TRBD1 matches 8 bases. Germline V CDR1 and CDR2: SEHNR, FQNEAQ (reference sequence). This CDR3 is built from 14 residues. For the CDR3, the DNA is TGTGCCAGCAGCTCCCCGAAGGGGACAGGTACGCAGTATTTT. It specifies CASSSPKGTGTQYF.

The chain has TRBV28 and TRBJ2-1; D is unresolved. CDR3 length equals 15 residues. V dropped 7 bases and J dropped 8 bases, with 21 bases sitting between them. CDR1 is MDHEN and CDR2 is SYDVKM in the germline V gene. DNA for the CDR3: TGTGCCAGCACCTATCAATCACCGGGCCGAGATGAGCAGTTCTTC. Protein sequence: CASTYQSPGRDEQFF.

The chain links TRBV20-1 to TRBJ2-7, with 11 nucleotides matching TRBD2. Germline lookup yields CDR1 DFQATT and CDR2 SNEGSKA (reference sequence). There are 15 residues in the CDR3. Trimming cost V 5 bases and J 0 bases; bases outside gene matches: 6. The CDR3 sequence is CSARYSGRASYEQYF. For the CDR3, the DNA is TGCAGTGCTCGATATAGCGGGAGGGCCTCCTACGAGCAGTACTTC.

The V gene is TRBV5-5, the J gene TRBJ2-1; D is perhaps TRBD1 or TRBD2 (5 bases each). V was pared by 4 bases and J by 7 bases, with 15 bases between. CDR1 is SGHKS and CDR2 is YYEKEE in the germline V gene (reference sequence). The CDR3 loop spans 14 amino acids. The CDR3 region has the DNA TGTGCCAGCAGCCGGGACCTGGTCCCGAATGAGCAGTTCTTC. Translated, it gives CASSRDLVPNEQFF.

The chain recombines TRBV5-4 with TRBJ2-3; D is uncertain. CDR3 length equals 15 residues. Germline CDR1 is SGHNT and CDR2 is YYREEE (reference sequence). Trimming cost V 0 bases and J 2 bases, with 10 bases left between them. The CDR3, as DNA: TGTGCCAGCAGCTTGGACAGCCCACTCACAGATACGCAGTATTTT. It translates to CASSLDSPLTDTQYF. Supplemented by reference TRBV5-4 and TRBJ2-3, the full variable domain reads ETGVTQSPTHLIKTRGQQVTLRCSSQSGHNTVSWYQQALGQGPQFIFQYYREEENGRGNFPPRFSGLQFPNYSSELNVNALELDDSALYLCASSLDSPLTDTQYFGPGTRLTVL.

The table lists this clonotype with a few counts. The chain recombines TRBV7-9 with TRBJ2-7, with TRBD2 as a possible D gene (5 bases). This CDR3 comprises 16 residues. Germline CDR1 is SEHNR and CDR2 is FQNEAQ (reference sequence). Trimming took off 2 bases at V and 2 bases at J, with 16 bases between the two ends. CDR3 region: CASSLSQSSGPYEQYF. The CDR3 coding sequence is TGTGCCAGCAGCTTAAGCCAGTCCAGCGGCCCCTACGAGCAGTACTTC.

This clonotype appeared a few times. The chain employs TRBV6-1 and TRBJ2-7; 8 nucleotides line up with TRBD1. The DNA end favors TRBJ2-5, so the J call may be wrong. Germline-derived CDR1 and CDR2 are MNHNS and SASEGT. This CDR3 spans 13 amino acids. CDR3 nucleotides: TGTGCCAGCAGCGAGGACAGGGTAGGGACCCAGTACTTC. This sequence encodes CASSEDRVGTQYF.

V usage is TRBV7-2 and J usage is TRBJ2-7; 9 positions match TRBD1. V trimming: 4 bases; J trimming: 6 bases; junction bases outside the gene matches: 10. The CDR3 is 15 amino acids. Germline V gene sequence: CDR1 SGHTA, CDR2 FQGNSA. The CDR3 coding sequence is TGTGCCAGCAGCTACCGGGACAGGGAGGTGGGCGAGCAGTACTTC. It translates to CASSYRDREVGEQYF.

The chain recombines TRBV7-3 with TRBJ2-3; no clear D gene. Germline-derived CDR1 and CDR2 are SGHTA and FQGTGA. This CDR3 has 15 residues. Trimming took 5 bases from V and 0 from J, leaving 12 bases between them. The CDR3 nucleotides are TGTGCCAGCAGCCACGGGTATTCTAGCACAGATACGCAGTATTTT. It yields the protein CASSHGYSSTDTQYF.

As to this clonotype: A read error may explain this, as a much larger clone is one base away. CDR3 region: CSIDPHSGREETQYF. The CDR3 DNA reads as TGCAGCATAGACCCCCACAGCGGGAGGGAAGAGACCCAGTACTTC. The chain recombines TRBV29-1 with TRBJ2-5; 10 bases match TRBD2. Germline V gene data show CDR1 as SQVTM and CDR2 as ANQGSEA. V shed 8 bases and J 3 bases; nucleotides not matched to a gene: 12. This CDR3 is 15 amino acids long.

This clonotype came up once. The V gene is TRBV18, the J gene TRBJ2-7; either TRBD1 or TRBD2 may fit D (5 bases each). Trimming removed 3 bases at V and 0 bases at J, with 15 bases between. Germline values: CDR1 KGHSH, CDR2 LQKENI. The CDR3 length is 16 residues. The CDR3 DNA reads TGTGCCAGCTCACCGTATGGGGACGGGATCTCCTACGAGCAGTACTTC. Amino acids: CASSPYGDGISYEQYF.

This clonotype was seen a handful of times. This chain connects TRBV27 to TRBJ2-3; D not resolved. Trimming stripped 8 bases from V and 0 bases from J, with 9 bases between. Germline CDR1 is MNHEY and CDR2 is SMNVEV (reference sequence). The CDR3 is 13 amino acids. CDR3 DNA: TGTGCCAGCGGAGCAGCGAGCACAGATACGCAGTATTTT. It specifies CASGAASTDTQYF.

Only one count was recorded for this clonotype. The rearrangement links TRBV6-6 to TRBJ2-5, with D possibly matching TRBD1 (5 bases). The CDR3 extends over 15 amino acids. From germline, CDR1 is MNHNY and CDR2 SVGAGI (reference sequence). The V end lost 2 bases, the J end lost 2 bases, and 12 bases lay between the germline ends. In DNA, the CDR3 is TGTGCCAGCAGTTACCTAACAGGTCTACAAGAGACCCAGTACTTC. This gives the protein CASSYLTGLQETQYF.

V is TRBV28 and J is TRBJ1-2, with 8 bases that match TRBD1. This CDR3 has 14 residues. With 6 bases clipped from V and 6 bases from J, the junction kept 9 bases outside the gene matches. CDR1 and CDR2 (germline): MDHEN, SYDVKM. The CDR3 region is CASSRQGFADGYTF. DNA of the CDR3: TGTGCCAGCAGCCGACAGGGGTTTGCGGATGGCTACACCTTC.

J is TRBJ2-3 and V is TRBV6-5; D uncertain. Germline V gives CDR1 MNHEY, CDR2 SVGAGI. The CDR3 covers 15 residues. V shed 6 bases and J shed 0 bases, with 13 bases lying between them. The CDR3 spells CASRPWTTSTDTQYF. CDR3 sequence (DNA): TGTGCCAGCAGGCCTTGGACCACTAGCACAGATACGCAGTATTTT.

This clonotype showed up just a few times. V and J are TRBV3-1 and TRBJ2-5; D unresolved. Trimming took 1 base from V and 5 from J, leaving 11 bases between them. This CDR3 has 14 amino acids. The germline V gene has CDR1 LGHDT and CDR2 YNNKEL (reference sequence). In DNA form, the CDR3 reads TGTGCCAGCAGCCAAGGCGCGGTAGGGGAGACCCAGTACTTC. Encoded protein: CASSQGAVGETQYF.

This clonotype was found a few times. The gene calls are TRBV4-1 and TRBJ2-3; D ambiguous. The V gene lost 1 base and the J gene lost 3 bases, with 11 bases spanning the gap. Germline V gene sequence: CDR1 MGHRA, CDR2 YSYEKL. The CDR3 length is 15 residues. The CDR3 nucleotides are TGCGCCAGCAGCCAAGTGGAGATGGGAACAGATACGCAGTATTTT. Translation: CASSQVEMGTDTQYF.

This clonotype was found a few times. The V call is TRBV4-1, the J call TRBJ2-7, with no clear D. The CDR3 runs to 16 residues. The germline V gene encodes CDR1 MGHRA and CDR2 YSYEKL. The ends were cut back, 0 bases at V and 6 bases at J, with 18 bases in the middle. The CDR3 spells CASSQEWALKSGEQYF. CDR3 DNA: TGCGCCAGCAGCCAAGAGTGGGCCTTAAAGTCTGGCGAGCAGTACTTC.

The chain couples TRBV20-1 to TRBJ1-5; the D gene is possibly TRBD1 (5 bases). Between the trimmed V and J ends, which lost 8 bases and 3 bases, there was a span of 20 bases. CDR1 and CDR2 (germline): DFQATT, SNEGSKA (reference sequence). The CDR3 has 15 amino acids. CDR3 loop: CSSSKSPGDNQPQHF. CDR3 bases: TGCAGTTCCTCGAAGAGCCCGGGGGACAATCAGCCCCAGCATTTT.